These T cell receptor beta chains were read from a single sample in a study of PD-1 blockade in classical Hodgkin lymphoma. Measured with immunoSEQ multiplex PCR; TCRdb has only the in-frame clones, and not every one. Seen here are 55,000 to 75,000 clones, just over 90% observed once, and the top ten hold approximately 8.1%. The input for sequencing was peripheral blood mononuclear cells (PBMCs), taken at baseline. These receptors originate from a human donor with classical Hodgkin lymphoma. The CDR3 runs from the conserved cysteine through the conserved F or W. A D gene is named only where the DNA matches it firmly. Only some rows state a clone size, as once, few, many or a class for expanded clones.

d_gene: -; abundance: -; v_gene: TRBV6-1; j_gene: TRBJ2-7; CDR3aa: CASSEARVYEQYF; CDR3nt: TGTGCCAGCAGTGAAGCGCGAGTCTACGAGCAGTACTTC
d_gene: -; abundance: -; v_gene: TRBV28; j_gene: TRBJ2-5; CDR3aa: CASSLWVRETQYF; CDR3nt: TGTGCCAGCAGTTTATGGGTCCGGGAGACCCAGTACTTC
d_gene: -; abundance: once; v_gene: TRBV5-1; j_gene: TRBJ2-7; CDR3aa: CASSLAGEASTSYEQYF; CDR3nt: TGCGCCAGCAGCTTGGCAGGGGAGGCATCGACTTCGTACGAGCAGTACTTC
d_gene: -; abundance: -; v_gene: TRBV29-1; j_gene: TRBJ2-5; CDR3aa: CSVEGGEPTPWEQYF; CDR3nt: TGCAGCGTTGAAGGTGGGGAACCTACACCTTGGGAGCAGTACTTC
d_gene: TRBD1; abundance: -; v_gene: TRBV7-9; j_gene: TRBJ2-7; CDR3aa: CASSSILTIGQGIAYEQYF; CDR3nt: TGTGCCAGCAGCTCTATCCTTACAATAGGACAGGGCATAGCGTACGAGCAGTACTTC
d_gene: TRBD2; abundance: -; v_gene: TRBV28; j_gene: TRBJ2-3; CDR3aa: CASTVTSGRRDTQYF; CDR3nt: TGTGCCAGCACCGTGACTAGCGGAAGACGGGATACGCAGTATTTT
d_gene: -; abundance: -; v_gene: TRBV1; j_gene: TRBJ1-5; CDR3aa: CPQCTRGQPQHF; CDR3nt: TGCCCGCAATGTACCAGGGGTCAGCCCCAGCATTTT
d_gene: TRBD2; abundance: -; v_gene: TRBV7-9; j_gene: TRBJ2-5; CDR3aa: CASSYTGTSSETQYF; CDR3nt: TGTGCCAGCAGCTATACCGGGACTAGCAGCGAGACCCAGTACTTC
d_gene: TRBD1; abundance: -; v_gene: TRBV9; j_gene: TRBJ1-2; CDR3aa: CASSALDLWTGDDGYTF; CDR3nt: TGTGCCAGCAGCGCTCTTGACCTTTGGACAGGGGACGATGGCTACACCTTC
d_gene: -; abundance: once; v_gene: TRBV9; j_gene: TRBJ2-5; CDR3aa: CASSSPGRTPQETQYF; CDR3nt: TGTGCCAGCAGCTCCCCCGGCAGAACACCTCAAGAGACCCAGTACTTC
d_gene: -; abundance: -; v_gene: TRBV27; j_gene: TRBJ1-6; CDR3aa: CASSNRVPNSPLHF; CDR3nt: TGTGCCAGCAGTAACAGAGTCCCTAATTCACCCCTCCACTTT
d_gene: TRBD1; abundance: -; v_gene: TRBV9; j_gene: TRBJ1-1; CDR3aa: CASSGGQVMNTEAFF; CDR3nt: TGTGCCAGCAGCGGGGGACAGGTAATGAACACTGAAGCTTTCTTT
d_gene: TRBD1; abundance: -; v_gene: TRBV5-4; j_gene: TRBJ2-2; CDR3aa: CASSLSGDRGRSGELFF; CDR3nt: TGTGCCAGCAGCCTGAGCGGGGACAGGGGGCGATCGGGGGAGCTGTTTTTT
d_gene: TRBD1; abundance: -; v_gene: TRBV19; j_gene: TRBJ2-1; CDR3aa: CATTGGLFGEQFF; CDR3nt: TGTGCCACCACAGGGGGCCTTTTCGGTGAGCAGTTCTTC
d_gene: -; abundance: -; v_gene: TRBV7-9; j_gene: TRBJ1-1; CDR3aa: CASSDDTPMNTEAFF; CDR3nt: TGTGCCAGCAGCGATGACACCCCGATGAACACTGAAGCTTTCTTT
d_gene: TRBD1; abundance: once; v_gene: TRBV7-9; j_gene: TRBJ2-2; CDR3aa: CASSSQGDTGELFF; CDR3nt: TGTGCCAGCAGCTCACAGGGGGACACCGGGGAGCTGTTTTTT
d_gene: -; abundance: -; v_gene: TRBV19; j_gene: TRBJ2-5; CDR3aa: CASSSGSQETQYF; CDR3nt: TGTGCCAGTAGTTCAGGGTCCCAAGAGACCCAGTACTTC
d_gene: -; abundance: -; v_gene: TRBV9; j_gene: TRBJ2-7; CDR3aa: CASSVALTAASYEQYF; CDR3nt: TGTGCCAGCAGCGTAGCTTTGACGGCAGCCTCCTACGAGCAGTACTTC
d_gene: TRBD1; abundance: -; v_gene: TRBV18; j_gene: TRBJ2-7; CDR3aa: CASSPRDSYEQYF; CDR3nt: TGTGCCAGCTCACCCCGGGACAGCTACGAGCAGTACTTC
d_gene: TRBD2; abundance: few; v_gene: TRBV5-8; j_gene: TRBJ2-2; CDR3aa: CASSPMAGGNTGELFF; CDR3nt: TGTGCCAGCAGCCCCATGGCGGGGGGTAACACCGGGGAGCTGTTTTTT
d_gene: TRBD2; abundance: once; v_gene: TRBV30; j_gene: TRBJ2-3; CDR3aa: CAGSGGLVSVDTQYF; CDR3nt: TGTGCCGGGTCAGGAGGACTAGTGAGTGTCGATACGCAGTATTTT
d_gene: -; abundance: -; v_gene: TRBV19; j_gene: TRBJ2-7; CDR3aa: CASSIEGSTSPTNEQYF; CDR3nt: TGTGCCAGTAGTATAGAAGGGTCGACGAGCCCCACTAACGAGCAGTACTTC
d_gene: -; abundance: once; v_gene: TRBV21-1; j_gene: TRBJ1-2; CDR3aa: CASPSADDYGYTF; CDR3nt: TGTGCCAGCCCCTCCGCGGACGACTATGGCTACACCTTC
d_gene: TRBD2; abundance: -; v_gene: TRBV10-3; j_gene: TRBJ2-3; CDR3aa: CAISESGVTSGRPDTQYF; CDR3nt: TGTGCCATCAGTGAGTCGGGGGTAACTAGCGGGAGGCCCGATACGCAGTATTTT
d_gene: TRBD1; abundance: -; v_gene: TRBV5-6; j_gene: TRBJ2-3; CDR3aa: CASSHRTTGGTDTQYF; CDR3nt: TGTGCCAGCAGCCACCGAACTACAGGGGGCACAGATACGCAGTATTTT
d_gene: -; abundance: once; v_gene: TRBV12-5; j_gene: TRBJ2-1; CDR3aa: CASGPPGGIDYNEQFF; CDR3nt: TGTGCTAGTGGTCCCCCAGGGGGGATCGACTACAATGAGCAGTTCTTC
d_gene: -; abundance: -; v_gene: TRBV6-5; j_gene: TRBJ1-2; CDR3aa: CASSYGGTLYGYTF; CDR3nt: TGTGCCAGCAGTTACGGCGGGACTCTCTATGGCTACACCTTC
d_gene: TRBD2; abundance: -; v_gene: TRBV9; j_gene: TRBJ2-5; CDR3aa: CASAHSEREAREETQYF; CDR3nt: TGTGCCAGCGCTCATTCGGAGCGGGAGGCCCGTGAAGAGACCCAGTACTTC
d_gene: TRBD1; abundance: once; v_gene: TRBV6-5; j_gene: TRBJ2-5; CDR3aa: CASSYSNHRGVETQYF; CDR3nt: TGTGCCAGCAGTTACTCGAATCACAGGGGGGTAGAGACCCAGTACTTC
d_gene: -; abundance: -; v_gene: TRBV4-3; j_gene: TRBJ1-6; CDR3aa: CASNRILNNSPLHF; CDR3nt: TGCGCCAGCAACAGGATATTAAATAATTCACCCCTCCACTTT
d_gene: -; abundance: -; v_gene: TRBV10-3; j_gene: TRBJ1-1; CDR3aa: CAISEPGHTNTEAFF; CDR3nt: TGTGCCATCAGTGAGCCGGGACATACGAACACTGAAGCTTTCTTT
d_gene: TRBD2; abundance: -; v_gene: TRBV19; j_gene: TRBJ2-7; CDR3aa: CASSIGRLAGGLLRVEQYF; CDR3nt: TGTGCCAGTAGTATAGGACGACTAGCGGGAGGTCTTTTACGCGTCGAGCAGTACTTC
d_gene: TRBD2; abundance: -; v_gene: TRBV7-3; j_gene: TRBJ2-3; CDR3aa: CASSIAGLTDTQYF; CDR3nt: TGTGCCAGCAGCATAGCGGGACTCACAGATACGCAGTATTTT
d_gene: -; abundance: -; v_gene: TRBV5-1; j_gene: TRBJ2-1; CDR3aa: CASSRSLAADYNEQFF; CDR3nt: TGCGCCAGCAGCCGGAGTCTAGCAGCAGATTACAATGAGCAGTTCTTC
d_gene: TRBD2; abundance: once; v_gene: TRBV7-3; j_gene: TRBJ2-1; CDR3aa: CASSGAGDEQFF; CDR3nt: TGTGCCAGCAGTGGTGCGGGAGATGAGCAGTTCTTC
d_gene: TRBD1; abundance: -; v_gene: TRBV7-3; j_gene: TRBJ2-1; CDR3aa: CASSPARTGPWGNEQFF; CDR3nt: TGTGCCAGCAGCCCAGCCCGGACAGGACCTTGGGGGAATGAGCAGTTCTTC
d_gene: TRBD1; abundance: -; v_gene: TRBV30; j_gene: TRBJ1-2; CDR3aa: CAWREDQDRGNGYTF; CDR3nt: TGTGCCTGGAGAGAGGACCAAGACAGGGGCAATGGCTACACCTTC
d_gene: TRBD2; abundance: once; v_gene: TRBV6-5; j_gene: TRBJ2-1; CDR3aa: CASSYSFLADYNEQFF; CDR3nt: TGTGCCAGCAGTTACTCGTTTCTAGCGGACTACAATGAGCAGTTCTTC
d_gene: -; abundance: -; v_gene: TRBV6-5; j_gene: TRBJ1-5; CDR3aa: CASSYSGVRNQPQHF; CDR3nt: TGTGCCAGCAGTTACTCGGGGGTTCGGAATCAGCCCCAGCATTTT
d_gene: -; abundance: -; v_gene: TRBV7-9; j_gene: TRBJ2-7; CDR3aa: CASSLGLAGPYEQYF; CDR3nt: TGTGCCAGCAGCTTAGGCCTGGCAGGACCCTACGAGCAGTACTTC
d_gene: -; abundance: -; v_gene: TRBV21-1; j_gene: TRBJ1-3; CDR3aa: CASSQDVVAGNTIYF; CDR3nt: TGTGCCAGCAGCCAGGACGTCGTTGCGGGAAACACCATATATTTT
d_gene: -; abundance: -; v_gene: TRBV29-1; j_gene: TRBJ2-3; CDR3aa: CSVETRLGGSTDTQYF; CDR3nt: TGCAGCGTTGAAACTCGACTCGGAGGGAGCACAGATACGCAGTATTTT
d_gene: TRBD1; abundance: -; v_gene: TRBV28; j_gene: TRBJ2-7; CDR3aa: CASSLPDRVAYEQYF; CDR3nt: TGTGCCAGCAGTCTTCCCGACAGGGTAGCCTACGAGCAGTACTTC
d_gene: -; abundance: once; v_gene: TRBV15; j_gene: TRBJ2-7; CDR3aa: CATSREGGEQYF; CDR3nt: TGTGCCACCAGCAGAGAGGGCGGCGAGCAGTACTTC
d_gene: -; abundance: -; v_gene: TRBV2; j_gene: TRBJ2-3; CDR3aa: CASSAENRITDTQYF; CDR3nt: TGTGCCAGCAGTGCGGAAAACAGGATCACAGATACGCAGTATTTT
d_gene: TRBD2; abundance: -; v_gene: TRBV27; j_gene: TRBJ2-3; CDR3aa: CASSPRTSGNTDTQYF; CDR3nt: TGTGCCAGCAGCCCGAGGACTAGCGGAAACACAGATACGCAGTATTTT
d_gene: TRBD2; abundance: -; v_gene: TRBV27; j_gene: TRBJ2-7; CDR3aa: CASGPPSGVGSYEQYF; CDR3nt: TGTGCCAGCGGACCTCCTAGCGGGGTTGGGTCCTACGAGCAGTACTTC
d_gene: -; abundance: -; v_gene: TRBV25-1; j_gene: TRBJ2-5; CDR3aa: CASSEWGFETQYF; CDR3nt: TGTGCCAGCAGTGAGTGGGGGTTCGAGACCCAGTACTTC
d_gene: -; abundance: -; v_gene: TRBV5-8; j_gene: TRBJ2-6; CDR3aa: CASRSNHPTKSGQRPAF; CDR3nt: TGTGCCAGCCGTAGCAATCATCCCACAAAGTCGGGCCAACGTCCTGCTTTC
d_gene: -; abundance: -; v_gene: TRBV5-1; j_gene: TRBJ2-6; CDR3aa: CASSPVSLSGANVLTF; CDR3nt: TGCGCCAGCAGCCCCGTAAGCCTCTCTGGGGCCAACGTCCTGACTTTC
d_gene: TRBD1; abundance: -; v_gene: TRBV9; j_gene: TRBJ2-1; CDR3aa: CASSGDRAHEQFF; CDR3nt: TGTGCCAGCAGCGGAGACAGGGCCCATGAGCAGTTCTTC
d_gene: -; abundance: -; v_gene: TRBV5-3; j_gene: TRBJ1-6; CDR3aa: CASSTEFNSPLHF; CDR3nt: TGTGCCAGCAGCACGGAGTTCAATTCACCCCTCCACTTT
d_gene: -; abundance: -; v_gene: TRBV2; j_gene: TRBJ2-7; CDR3aa: CASSGSIPTYEQYF; CDR3nt: TGTGCCAGCAGTGGATCTATCCCCACCTACGAGCAGTACTTC
d_gene: TRBD1; abundance: -; v_gene: TRBV29-1; j_gene: TRBJ2-2; CDR3aa: CSATDRSGYGELFF; CDR3nt: TGCAGCGCCACGGACAGGTCGGGGTACGGGGAGCTGTTTTTT
d_gene: -; abundance: once; v_gene: TRBV21-1; j_gene: TRBJ2-1; CDR3aa: CASSKPGGEQFF; CDR3nt: TGTGCCAGCAGCAAACCGGGGGGTGAGCAGTTCTTC
d_gene: -; abundance: -; v_gene: TRBV28; j_gene: TRBJ2-5; CDR3aa: CASSLGETQYF; CDR3nt: TGTGCCAGCAGTTTAGGAGAGACCCAGTACTTC
d_gene: -; abundance: -; v_gene: TRBV6-6; j_gene: TRBJ2-7; CDR3aa: CASTTRNLGGEQYF; CDR3nt: TGTGCCAGCACCACCCGGAACCTTGGGGGCGAGCAGTACTTC